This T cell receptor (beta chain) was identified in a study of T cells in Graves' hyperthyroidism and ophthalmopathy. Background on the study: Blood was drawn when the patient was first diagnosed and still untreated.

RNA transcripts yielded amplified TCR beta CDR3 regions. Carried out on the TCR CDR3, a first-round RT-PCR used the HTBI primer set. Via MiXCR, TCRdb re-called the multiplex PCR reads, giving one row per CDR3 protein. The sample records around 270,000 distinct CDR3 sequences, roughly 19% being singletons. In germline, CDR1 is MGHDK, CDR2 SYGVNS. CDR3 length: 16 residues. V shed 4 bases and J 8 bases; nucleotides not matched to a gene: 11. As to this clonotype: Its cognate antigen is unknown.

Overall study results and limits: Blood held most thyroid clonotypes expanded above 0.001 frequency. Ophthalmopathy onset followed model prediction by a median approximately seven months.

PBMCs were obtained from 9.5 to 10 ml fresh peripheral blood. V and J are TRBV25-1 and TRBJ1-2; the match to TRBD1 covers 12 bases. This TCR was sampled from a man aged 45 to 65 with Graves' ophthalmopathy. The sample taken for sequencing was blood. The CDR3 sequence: CASSGNLGQGARGYTF. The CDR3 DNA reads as TGTGCCAGCAGTGGAAACCTGGGACAGGGGGCACGCGGCTACACCTTC.